This T cell receptor beta chain stems from a study of identical twins. This clonotype was observed a handful of times. TCRdb passed the 5' RACE reads through MiXCR, listing each CDR3 protein once. The data show 1.5 million to 2 million distinct CDR3 sequences, around 29% seen once. Sample: cord blood. This receptor was taken from a newborn girl in good health.

The CDR3 reads CASSSTTSPYNEQFF. The CDR3 bases are TGTGCCAGCAGCTCCACAACCTCACCATACAATGAGCAGTTCTTC. J is TRBJ2-1 and V is TRBV7-9; D remains ambiguous. CDR1 is SEHNR and CDR2 is FQNEAQ in the germline V gene (reference sequence). Between the trimmed V and J ends, which lost 4 bases and 4 bases, there was a span of 14 bases. The CDR3 is 15 residues long.